A selection of T cell receptor beta chains follows, all from one sample in a study of CD8 T cells in Susac syndrome. TCRdb itself ran the immunoSEQ multiplex PCR reads through MiXCR, one entry per CDR3 protein. Counted here are around 130,000 distinct CDR3 sequences, roughly 94% occurring once; the ten biggest clones make up around 0.27%. Sequencing was performed on CD8+ T cells from PBMCs. The receptors shown here come from a human donor with Susac syndrome. Both conserved end residues are part of each CDR3. Each record gives: D gene, V gene, J gene, clone size, CDR3 protein, CDR3 DNA. A D gene is named only where the DNA matches it firmly. Rows give clone size only sometimes, using once, few, many, or a class for an expanded clone.

d_call: .
v_call: TRBV4-3
j_call: TRBJ1-1
clone_size: .
cdr3_aa: CASSRRRGTEAFF
cdr3_nt: TGCGCCAGCAGCCGAAGGAGAGGCACTGAAGCTTTCTTT

d_call: .
v_call: TRBV10-3
j_call: TRBJ2-5
clone_size: .
cdr3_aa: CAISESVRQETQYF
cdr3_nt: TGTGCCATCAGTGAGTCGGTCAGGCAAGAGACCCAGTACTTC

d_call: .
v_call: TRBV4-2
j_call: TRBJ2-7
clone_size: .
cdr3_aa: CASSQGTYEQYF
cdr3_nt: TGTGCCAGCAGCCAAGGAACATACGAGCAGTACTTC

d_call: TRBD2
v_call: TRBV4-3
j_call: TRBJ2-1
clone_size: .
cdr3_aa: CASSQDSGGYWYEQFF
cdr3_nt: TGCGCCAGCAGCCAAGACTCCGGGGGGTACTGGTATGAGCAGTTCTTC

d_call: .
v_call: TRBV24-1
j_call: TRBJ2-5
clone_size: .
cdr3_aa: CATSAQGFPPQYF
cdr3_nt: TGTGCCACCAGTGCTCAGGGATTTCCACCCCAGTACTTC

d_call: .
v_call: TRBV19
j_call: TRBJ2-7
clone_size: .
cdr3_aa: CASSIGNILGEQYF
cdr3_nt: TGTGCCAGTAGTATCGGGAACATACTGGGCGAGCAGTACTTC

d_call: .
v_call: TRBV6-2/TRBV6-3
j_call: TRBJ1-6
clone_size: .
cdr3_aa: CASSYSRADRRSPLHF
cdr3_nt: TGTGCCAGCAGTTACTCGAGGGCGGACCGAAGATCACCCCTCCACTTT

d_call: .
v_call: TRBV20-1
j_call: TRBJ2-7
clone_size: .
cdr3_aa: CSARSLARSSYEQYF
cdr3_nt: TGCAGTGCTAGATCACTGGCGAGGAGCTCCTACGAGCAGTACTTC

d_call: TRBD1
v_call: TRBV29-1
j_call: TRBJ2-5
clone_size: .
cdr3_aa: CSVEARVGQGVRQETQYF
cdr3_nt: TGCAGCGTTGAAGCGAGAGTAGGACAGGGGGTTAGGCAAGAGACCCAGTACTTC

d_call: .
v_call: TRBV5-4
j_call: TRBJ1-2
clone_size: .
cdr3_aa: CASSLGEGYGYTF
cdr3_nt: TGTGCCAGCAGCTTGGGGGAAGGCTATGGCTACACCTTC

d_call: TRBD2
v_call: TRBV7-2
j_call: TRBJ2-7
clone_size: .
cdr3_aa: CASSFAGGRYEQYF
cdr3_nt: TGTGCCAGCAGCTTTGCGGGGGGAAGGTACGAGCAGTACTTC

d_call: TRBD1
v_call: TRBV29-1
j_call: TRBJ2-5
clone_size: .
cdr3_aa: CSVVPKTGNGRETQYF
cdr3_nt: TGCAGCGTTGTCCCCAAGACAGGGAATGGAAGGGAGACCCAGTACTTC

d_call: .
v_call: TRBV29-1
j_call: TRBJ1-2
clone_size: .
cdr3_aa: CSVSREPSGYGYTF
cdr3_nt: TGCAGCGTTTCCAGAGAACCTTCGGGCTATGGCTACACCTTC

d_call: .
v_call: TRBV5-4
j_call: TRBJ2-1
clone_size: .
cdr3_aa: CASRERGDNEQFF
cdr3_nt: TGTGCCAGCCGAGAAAGAGGAGACAATGAGCAGTTCTTC

d_call: TRBD1
v_call: TRBV7-9
j_call: TRBJ1-1
clone_size: .
cdr3_aa: CASSSDQQGTLKAFF
cdr3_nt: TGTGCCAGCAGCTCCGATCAACAGGGGACCTTGAAAGCTTTCTTT

d_call: TRBD1
v_call: TRBV5-6
j_call: TRBJ1-2
clone_size: once
cdr3_aa: CASSAGTGHGYTF
cdr3_nt: TGTGCCAGCAGCGCAGGGACAGGGCATGGCTACACCTTC

d_call: .
v_call: TRBV6-5
j_call: TRBJ2-3
clone_size: .
cdr3_aa: CASSWREGDTQYF
cdr3_nt: TGTGCCAGCAGTTGGAGGGAAGGAGATACGCAGTATTTT

d_call: .
v_call: TRBV9
j_call: TRBJ2-5
clone_size: .
cdr3_aa: CASSVAEGWETQYF
cdr3_nt: TGTGCCAGCAGCGTAGCGGAGGGCTGGGAGACCCAGTACTTC

d_call: .
v_call: TRBV4-1
j_call: TRBJ1-2
clone_size: .
cdr3_aa: CASSRGGRDYGYTF
cdr3_nt: TGCGCCAGCAGTCGGGGGGGCCGGGACTATGGCTACACCTTC

d_call: TRBD2
v_call: TRBV29-1
j_call: TRBJ2-3
clone_size: .
cdr3_aa: CSGRGGATDTQYF
cdr3_nt: TGCAGCGGACGGGGGGGCGCCACAGATACGCAGTATTTT

d_call: TRBD2
v_call: TRBV7-8
j_call: TRBJ2-7
clone_size: .
cdr3_aa: CASSLTSGSYEQYF
cdr3_nt: TGTGCCAGCAGCTTAACTAGCGGCTCCTACGAGCAGTACTTC

d_call: .
v_call: TRBV7-9
j_call: TRBJ2-5
clone_size: .
cdr3_aa: CASRTVQETQYF
cdr3_nt: TGTGCCAGCCGGACAGTACAAGAGACCCAGTACTTC

d_call: .
v_call: TRBV4-1
j_call: TRBJ2-7
clone_size: .
cdr3_aa: CASSQTEHYEQYF
cdr3_nt: TGCGCCAGCAGCCAAACAGAGCACTACGAGCAGTACTTC

d_call: .
v_call: TRBV12-3/TRBV12-4
j_call: TRBJ2-3
clone_size: .
cdr3_aa: CASSLASTVTDTQYF
cdr3_nt: TGTGCCAGCAGTTTAGCGTCCACAGTCACAGATACGCAGTATTTT

d_call: .
v_call: TRBV7-9
j_call: TRBJ2-7
clone_size: .
cdr3_aa: CASSLEGGTGYEQYF
cdr3_nt: TGTGCCAGCAGCTTAGAGGGGGGGACCGGATACGAGCAGTACTTC

d_call: TRBD1
v_call: TRBV10-3
j_call: TRBJ2-5
clone_size: .
cdr3_aa: CAISGTGEETQYF
cdr3_nt: TGTGCCATCAGCGGGACAGGGGAAGAGACCCAGTACTTC

d_call: .
v_call: TRBV7-9
j_call: TRBJ2-6
clone_size: .
cdr3_aa: CASSHGTPSSGANVLTF
cdr3_nt: TGTGCCAGCAGCCACGGGACCCCTTCATCTGGGGCCAACGTCCTGACTTTC

d_call: TRBD2
v_call: TRBV30
j_call: TRBJ2-7
clone_size: .
cdr3_aa: CAWSRDYLWEQYF
cdr3_nt: TGTGCCTGGAGTCGGGACTACCTTTGGGAGCAGTACTTC

d_call: .
v_call: TRBV29-1
j_call: TRBJ2-2
clone_size: .
cdr3_aa: CSVEVGGVTGELFF
cdr3_nt: TGCAGCGTTGAAGTAGGAGGGGTAACCGGGGAGCTGTTTTTT

d_call: TRBD1
v_call: TRBV29-1
j_call: TRBJ2-7
clone_size: .
cdr3_aa: CSALTGIYEQYF
cdr3_nt: TGCAGCGCCTTGACAGGGATCTACGAGCAGTACTTC

d_call: TRBD1
v_call: TRBV29-1
j_call: TRBJ1-2
clone_size: .
cdr3_aa: CSVEGTGADGYTF
cdr3_nt: TGCAGCGTTGAAGGTACAGGGGCAGATGGCTACACCTTC